Below are 26 T cell receptor beta chains sequenced from a single sample in a study of CD8+CD57+ T cells in acquired aplastic anemia. Genomic DNA, the template, was used for profiling of the TCR beta VDJ and CDR3. TCRdb recomputed calls from the reads with MiXCR, one row per CDR3 protein. The table records fewer than 250,000 distinct CDR3 sequences, around half of them present only once. By flow cytometry, patients selected for sequencing had shown an expansion of CD8+CD57+ cells. The sample comprised sorted CD4+, CD8+, or CD8+CD57+ T cells (not recorded which) from PBMCs. The source of these receptors is a human donor with aplastic anemia.

This clonotype has a count of ten or more. V and J are TRBV20-1 and TRBJ2-3; 11 bases line up with TRBD1. CDR3 length: 16 residues. Germline V gene data show CDR1 as DFQATT and CDR2 as SNEGSKA (reference sequence). V trimming: 4 bases; J trimming: 0 bases; junction bases outside the gene matches: 6. CDR3 nucleotides: TGCAGTGCTAAACCGGGACAGGGGGATAGCACAGATACGCAGTATTTT. It specifies CSAKPGQGDSTDTQYF.

The V gene is TRBV6-2 or TRBV6-3, the J gene TRBJ1-2, with D tentatively TRBD1 (6 bases). This CDR3 is 15 amino acids long. Trimming took off 0 bases at V and 6 bases at J, with 14 bases between the two ends. Germline loops: CDR1 MNHEY, CDR2 SVGEGT. Here the CDR3 reads CASSYSGTPRDGYTF. The CDR3, as DNA: TGTGCCAGCAGTTACTCAGGGACACCCCGGGATGGCTACACCTTC.

Ten or more counts support this clonotype. The chain is built from TRBV7-4 and TRBJ1-2; 9 bases fit TRBD1. CDR1 and CDR2 from the germline V gene are SGHVT and SQSDAQ. The junction had 5 bases not matched to a gene; V was cut back by 5 bases and J by 1 base. The CDR3 totals 15 residues. The CDR3 loop is CASSERDRVNYGYTF. The CDR3 region has the DNA TGTGCCAGCAGCGAGCGGGACAGGGTTAACTATGGCTACACCTTC.

V and J are TRBV3-1 and TRBJ1-1; tentative D call: TRBD1 (6 bases). CDR1 and CDR2 from the germline V gene are LGHDT and YNNKEL (reference sequence). The CDR3 has 14 amino acids. Trimming took off 3 bases at V and 5 bases at J, with 13 bases between the two ends. For the CDR3, the DNA is TGTGCCAGCAGCCAGCTACAGGGTCAAACTGAAGCTTTCTTT. Amino acids: CASSQLQGQTEAFF.

This rearrangement joins TRBV10-2 to TRBJ1-5, with a weak D call TRBD1 (6 bases). The germline CDR1 and CDR2 sequences are WSHSY and SAAADI. V shed 6 bases and J shed 5 bases, with 14 bases lying between them. This CDR3 is built from 14 residues. DNA for the CDR3: TGCGCCAGCAGCGATGTACAGGGTGATCAGCCCCAGCATTTT. Its protein is CASSDVQGDQPQHF.

V usage is TRBV20-1 and J usage is TRBJ1-6, with D perhaps TRBD1 (5 bases). The V gene's germline CDR1 is DFQATT and CDR2 SNEGSKA (reference sequence). V lost 3 bases to trimming and J lost 6 bases, with 9 bases between them. The CDR3 totals 13 residues. In nucleotides, the CDR3 is TGCAGTGCTAGGGGGACGGCTAATTCACCCCTCCACTTT. Residues: CSARGTANSPLHF.

Ten or more counts support this clonotype. The chain recombines TRBV29-1 with TRBJ2-1, with TRBD2 matching over 10 bases. Trimming cost V 7 bases and J 8 bases; bases outside gene matches: 8. This CDR3 comprises 13 residues. Germline V gene sequence: CDR1 SQVTM, CDR2 ANQGSEA. The CDR3 sequence: CSASSGSIHEQFF. Here the CDR3 DNA reads TGCAGCGCCTCTAGCGGGAGTATCCATGAGCAGTTCTTC.

This clonotype was observed at least ten times. The V and J genes are TRBV4-1 and TRBJ2-7; no firm D call. Trimming took 3 bases from V and 3 from J, leaving 12 bases between them. CDR1 is MGHRA and CDR2 is YSYEKL in the germline V gene. The CDR3 runs to 14 residues. The CDR3 sequence: CASSHRTEYYEQYF. In DNA, the CDR3 is TGCGCCAGCAGCCATAGGACGGAGTACTACGAGCAGTACTTC.

The chain combines TRBV6-6 with TRBJ2-1; 7 bases align to TRBD2. Germline values: CDR1 MNHNY, CDR2 SVGAGI (reference sequence). The J segment lost 1 base and the V segment lost 8 bases, leaving 8 bases of the junction unmatched. This CDR3 is built from 15 residues. This CDR3 is CASPRGRKSYNEQFF. CDR3 nucleotides: TGTGCCAGCCCGCGCGGGAGAAAGTCCTACAATGAGCAGTTCTTC.

This clonotype was counted between two and nine times. The chain recombines TRBV5-5 with TRBJ1-1, with 7 bases matching TRBD1. Germline loops: CDR1 SGHKS, CDR2 YYEKEE (reference sequence). With V trimmed by 5 bases and J by 0 bases, 4 bases remained unmatched. The length of the CDR3 is 14 residues. The CDR3: CASRWGQMNTEAFF. As DNA, the CDR3 is TGTGCCAGCAGATGGGGACAGATGAACACTGAAGCTTTCTTT.

This clonotype was detected ten times or more. The rearrangement joins TRBV15 to TRBJ1-2; 8 bases map to TRBD1. Unmatched junction bases numbered 20, after V lost 5 bases and J lost 6 bases. CDR3 size: 18 residues. In germline, CDR1 is LNHNV, CDR2 YYDKDF (reference sequence). The CDR3 DNA sequence: TGTGCCACCAGCGGACCAGTCCCGCCGGGACAGGAGCACGATGGCTACACCTTC. Protein sequence: CATSGPVPPGQEHDGYTF.

The rearrangement uses TRBV27 and TRBJ1-5, with a tentative D call TRBD1 (5 bases). CDR3 length: 13 amino acids. From germline, CDR1 is MNHEY and CDR2 SMNVEV (reference sequence). V lost 5 bases to trimming and J lost 4 bases, with 9 bases between them. CDR3 nucleotide sequence: TGTGCCAGCAGTGATCAGGGAAATCAGCCCCAGCATTTT. It specifies CASSDQGNQPQHF.

V and J are TRBV28 and TRBJ2-7; 9 nucleotides line up with TRBD2. With V trimmed by 8 bases and J by 7 bases, 9 bases remained unmatched. This CDR3 is 13 amino acids long. CDR1 is MDHEN and CDR2 is SYDVKM in the germline V gene. The CDR3 is CASRPGLAREQYF. In DNA form, the CDR3 reads TGTGCCAGCCGCCCGGGACTAGCTAGGGAGCAGTACTTC.

This clonotype was detected ten times or more. This chain uses TRBV29-1 with TRBJ2-1, with 10 bases aligning to TRBD2. Germline CDR1 reads SQVTM; CDR2 reads ANQGSEA. CDR3 length: 15 amino acids. The junction had 14 bases not matched to a gene; V was cut back by 8 bases and J by 7 bases. The DNA of the CDR3 is TGCAGCACTGCCGGCGGACTAGCGGAGAAGAATGAGCAGTTCTTC. Protein: CSTAGGLAEKNEQFF.

This clonotype was seen repeatedly, ten times or more. The chain couples TRBV10-3 to TRBJ2-1; TRBD1 agrees at 12 bases. The junction had 6 bases not matched to a gene; V was cut back by 0 bases and J by 9 bases. The CDR3 runs to 16 residues. Germline V gene sequence: CDR1 ENHRY, CDR2 SYGVKD. This chain's CDR3 is CAISESRDRGQGEQFF. In nucleotides, the CDR3 is TGTGCCATCAGTGAGTCCCGGGACAGGGGGCAAGGTGAGCAGTTCTTC.

CDR3 amino acids: CASSVIEGYTEAFF. CDR3 bases: TGTGCCAGCAGCGTAATAGAAGGATACACTGAAGCTTTCTTT. The chain has TRBV9 and TRBJ1-1, with D unclear. The CDR3 has 14 residues. With 1 base removed from V and 3 bases from J, the gap between germline ends came to 10 bases. The germline V gene encodes CDR1 SGDLS and CDR2 YYNGEE.

The CDR3 DNA reads as TGTGCCACCAGTGCCGGGGGCAGGGCCTACGAGCAGTACTTC. It is translated as CATSAGGRAYEQYF. This sequence joins TRBV24-1 and TRBJ2-7; the D call may be TRBD1 or TRBD2 (6 bases each). V gave up 5 bases and J gave up 2 bases, with 12 bases separating them. The length of the CDR3 is 14 residues. Germline V gene lookup returns CDR1 KGHDR and CDR2 SFDVKD.

The chain uses TRBV10-3 and TRBJ2-2; TRBD1 agrees at 8 bases. This CDR3 comprises 13 residues. Germline V gene sequence: CDR1 ENHRY, CDR2 SYGVKD. The V gene end was trimmed by 3 bases and the J gene end by 7 bases; junction bases not matched to a gene: 1. CDR3 sequence (DNA): TGTGCCATCAGTGATGACAGGGGCGGGGAGCTGTTTTTT. Protein sequence: CAISDDRGGELFF.

The rearrangement joins TRBV10-3 to TRBJ1-5; D ambiguous. The germline V gene has CDR1 ENHRY and CDR2 SYGVKD. V shed 3 bases and J shed 6 bases, with 9 bases lying between them. CDR3 length: 13 residues. The CDR3 here is CAISEKSGQPQHF. Here the CDR3 DNA reads TGTGCCATCAGTGAAAAAAGCGGTCAGCCCCAGCATTTT.

The J gene is TRBJ1-1, the V gene TRBV6-5; D is perhaps TRBD1 (6 bases). CDR1 is MNHEY, CDR2 SVGAGI, per germline. The CDR3 is made up of 15 amino acids. V dropped 7 bases and J dropped 3 bases, with 18 bases sitting between them. The CDR3 is CASILNRDPHTEAFF. The CDR3 DNA follows: TGTGCCAGCATATTAAACAGGGACCCCCACACTGAAGCTTTCTTT.

In regard to this clonotype: Likely a read error: the CDR3 ends without its conserved phenylalanine or tryptophan. The rearrangement uses TRBV28 and TRBJ2-7, with D maybe TRBD1 (5 bases). Germline assignment: CDR1 MDHEN and CDR2 SYDVKM. The CDR3 runs to 15 residues. V lost 5 bases and J lost 0, with 14 bases in between. CDR3 sequence (DNA): TGTGCCAGCAGTCCAAGACAGATTGGCTCCTACGAGCAGTACCTC. Amino acid sequence: CASSPRQIGSYEQYL.

The sample holds many counts of this clonotype. The genes are TRBV6-4 and TRBJ1-1; tentatively, D is TRBD1 (5 bases). The CDR3 has 13 residues. Trimming shortened V by 3 bases and J by 2 bases, and 7 bases separated the two germline ends. Germline CDR1 MRHNA, CDR2 SNTAGT. CDR3 protein: CASSEGDNTEAFF. CDR3 coding DNA: TGTGCCAGCAGTGAGGGGGACAACACTGAAGCTTTCTTT.

A note on this clonotype: This may be a read error: a much more frequent sequence differs by one nucleotide. The gene calls are TRBV7-9 and TRBJ2-1; maybe TRBD2 (6 bases). The CDR3 totals 15 residues. Trimming stripped 4 bases from V and 0 bases from J, with 10 bases between. Germline-derived CDR1 and CDR2 are SEHNR and FQNEAQ (reference sequence). DNA for the CDR3: TGTGCCAGCAGCTCCGTCGGGAGCTCCTACAATGAGCAGTTCTTC. Translating it yields CASSSVGSSYNEQFF.

Concerning this clonotype: No conserved phenylalanine or tryptophan is present at the end of the CDR3, so a read error is the likely explanation. No DNA is shown, since the ends of the CDR3 on it are uncertain; the CDR3 is the one TCRdb lists. The chain has TRBV7-2 and TRBJ2-5; the table's TRBD1 call for D was not verified on the DNA. The CDR3 length is 15 residues, termini included. CDR1 is SGHTA, CDR2 FQGNSA, per germline. The CDR3 sequence is CASRVRPGNQETQCL.

In its sample, this clonotype was seen many times. V gene TRBV6-5 combines with J gene TRBJ2-5; D possibly matches TRBD1 or TRBD2 (5 bases each). CDR1 MNHEY and CDR2 SVGAGI come from the germline V gene. With 7 bases removed from V and 2 bases from J, the gap between germline ends came to 20 bases. The CDR3 extends over 16 amino acids. The chain's CDR3 is CASTGSVGSGQETQYF. The CDR3 DNA sequence: TGTGCCAGCACAGGGTCTGTCGGATCGGGGCAAGAGACCCAGTACTTC.

Concerning this clonotype itself: At one end the junction does not follow the germline gene, possibly because of a read error. The chain is built from TRBV27 and TRBJ1-3; D might be TRBD1 (5 bases). The CDR3 runs to 15 residues. Germline loops: CDR1 MNHEY, CDR2 SMNVEV (reference sequence). The CDR3 region is CASSLSRGTGNTIYF. As DNA, the CDR3 is TGCGCCAGCAGTTTATCGAGGGGTACTGGAAACACCATATATTTT.